Following are 31 T cell receptor beta chains from one sample sequenced in a study of CD8 T cells in ankylosing spondylitis. TCRdb ran MiXCR on the 5' RACE reads and lists one entry per CDR3 protein. The profile covers around 90,000 distinct CDR3 sequences, with roughly 27% appearing a single time and around 59% taken by the ten largest. Source material: blood, either unsorted or a sorted T cell fraction (not recorded which). All receptors come from a male donor with ankylosing spondylitis or in good health (not recorded which).

This clonotype was seen ten or more times. The rearrangement uses TRBV20-1 and TRBJ1-2; 7 bases line up with TRBD1. V shed 5 bases and J 0 bases; nucleotides not matched to a gene: 6. There are 14 residues in the CDR3. CDR1 and CDR2 from the germline V gene are DFQATT and SNEGSKA (reference sequence). CDR3 region: CSADIGTANYGYTF. The CDR3 DNA sequence: TGCAGTGCTGACATAGGGACAGCTAACTATGGCTACACCTTC.

The rearrangement uses TRBV5-6 and TRBJ1-2; no clear D gene. CDR1 SGHDT and CDR2 YYEEEE come from the germline V gene. The V and J ends lost 0 bases and 1 base respectively, with 7 bases between them. The CDR3 consists of 14 residues. CDR3 amino acids: CASSLGQLNYGYTF. In DNA, the CDR3 is TGTGCCAGCAGCTTGGGCCAGCTTAACTATGGCTACACCTTC.

The genes are TRBV7-9 and TRBJ1-2; D not resolved. The ends were cut back, 3 bases at V and 2 bases at J, with 7 bases in the middle. Germline V CDR1 and CDR2: SEHNR, FQNEAQ (reference sequence). This CDR3 has 13 amino acids. The CDR3 nucleotides read TGTGCCAGCAGCTTTACTGGGAACTATGGCTACACCTTC. Protein product: CASSFTGNYGYTF.

This clonotype appeared a few times. V and J are TRBV20-1 and TRBJ2-5; 11 nucleotides match TRBD1. Germline-derived CDR1 and CDR2 are DFQATT and SNEGSKA (reference sequence). The CDR3 is 13 amino acids. Trimming removed 6 bases from V and 3 bases from J; junction bases left unmatched: 3. DNA of the CDR3: TGCAGTGCGGGGGGACAGGGGGAAGAGACCCAGTACTTC. Translated, it gives CSAGGQGEETQYF.

Concerning this clonotype itself: This may come from a read error, since a much larger clone is one base off. The V gene is TRBV7-2, the J gene TRBJ2-1; 10 bases line up with TRBD2. The J segment lost 12 bases and the V segment lost 5 bases, leaving 16 bases of the junction unmatched. CDR3 length: 16 residues. Germline CDR1 is SGHTA and CDR2 is FQGNSA. This CDR3 reads CASSLRGPSGSWVQFF. The CDR3 coding sequence is TGTGCCAGCAGCCTTCGCGGGCCTAGCGGGAGTTGGGTGCAGTTCTTC.

A few counts support this clonotype. V is TRBV5-1 and J is TRBJ1-5, with D uncertain. Trimming took 4 bases from V and 7 from J, leaving 12 bases between them. This CDR3 has 13 residues. CDR1 and CDR2 from the germline V gene are SGHRS and YFSETQ. DNA of the CDR3: TGCGCCAGCAGCACCGCCCCCGGGCAGCCCCAGCATTTT. The encoded protein is CASSTAPGQPQHF. The variable domain in full, completed from reference TRBV5-1 and TRBJ1-5, reads KAGVTQTPRYLIKTRGQQVTLSCSPISGHRSVSWYQQTPGQGLQFLFEYFSETQRNKGNFPGRFSGRQFSNSRSEMNVSTLELGDSALYLCASSTAPGQPQHFGDGTRLSIL.

This clonotype has just a few counts. This chain joins TRBV5-1 and TRBJ2-2, with TRBD1 matching 8 bases. Trimming cost V 3 bases and J 7 bases; bases outside gene matches: 8. The CDR3 totals 15 residues. Germline CDR1 is SGHRS and CDR2 is YFSETQ. The CDR3 DNA follows: TGCGCCAGCAGCTGGACAGGGTTAGGTGACGGGGAGCTGTTTTTT. Translation gives CASSWTGLGDGELFF. The full variable domain, in which reference TRBV5-1 and TRBJ2-2 provide the parts outside the CDR3, is KAGVTQTPRYLIKTRGQQVTLSCSPISGHRSVSWYQQTPGQGLQFLFEYFSETQRNKGNFPGRFSGRQFSNSRSEMNVSTLELGDSALYLCASSWTGLGDGELFFGEGSRLTVL.

This clonotype has more than one count but fewer than ten. This chain joins TRBV7-9 and TRBJ1-1; D not resolved. The V end was cut by 0 bases, the J end by 7 bases, with 9 bases between. Germline V gene lookup returns CDR1 SEHNR and CDR2 FQNEAQ (reference sequence). This CDR3 has 13 residues. CDR3 coding DNA: TGTGCCAGCAGCTTAGCGAATTTAGTTGAAGCTTTCTTT. It codes for CASSLANLVEAFF.

This clonotype was counted a few times. In DNA, the CDR3 is TGTGCCACCAGCAGAGATTACAGGGAAGCGCAGTACGTC. Protein sequence: CATSRDYREAQYV. This chain uses TRBV15 with TRBJ2-7; weak D call: TRBD1 (6 bases). Germline CDR1 is LNHNV and CDR2 is YYDKDF (reference sequence). This CDR3 spans 13 amino acids. The V and J ends lost 0 bases and 9 bases respectively, with 12 bases between them.

The V gene is TRBV20-1, the J gene TRBJ2-3, with TRBD2 identical over 15 bases. Germline CDR1 and CDR2: DFQATT and SNEGSKA (reference sequence). The V and J ends lost 1 base and 0 bases, in that order; junction bases with no gene match: 8. This CDR3 is 19 amino acids long. In nucleotides, the CDR3 is TGCAGTGCTAGAGTTCTAAATGGACTAGCGGGGGGGAGCACAGATACGCAGTATTTT. This codes for CSARVLNGLAGGSTDTQYF.

This clonotype has more than one count but fewer than ten. The J gene is TRBJ2-1, the V gene TRBV7-8; maybe TRBD1 (6 bases). Deletions cut 6 bases from V and 4 bases from J, with 19 bases between. The CDR3 spans 16 residues. From germline, CDR1 is SGHVS and CDR2 FQNEAQ. The CDR3 loop is CASRGGRGRGYNEQFF. The CDR3 DNA follows: TGTGCCAGCAGGGGTGGCAGGGGACGGGGTTACAATGAGCAGTTCTTC.

This clonotype was seen more than once but under ten times. This chain links TRBV5-1 with TRBJ2-3; perhaps TRBD2 as D (6 bases). CDR1 is SGHRS and CDR2 is YFSETQ in the germline V gene. The CDR3 length is 14 residues. Trimming removed 0 bases from V and 2 bases from J, with 7 bases in between. The CDR3 nucleotides are TGCGCCAGCAGCTTGGGCGGGGCCACAGATACGCAGTATTTT. The encoded protein is CASSLGGATDTQYF.

The V gene is TRBV7-9, the J gene TRBJ1-2; weak D call: TRBD1 (5 bases). The CDR3 contains 17 residues. Germline-derived CDR1 and CDR2 are SEHNR and FQNEAQ (reference sequence). Trimming took 3 bases from V and 2 from J, leaving 19 bases between them. DNA for the CDR3: TGTGCCAGCAGCTTCGGGGCGATTCAGGGCACCAACTATGGCTACACCTTC. Translating it yields CASSFGAIQGTNYGYTF.

This clonotype was seen just once. The gene calls are TRBV5-6 and TRBJ1-1; D is ambiguous. CDR1 and CDR2 from the germline V gene are SGHDT and YYEEEE. The CDR3 extends over 15 amino acids. V gave up 2 bases and J gave up 0 bases, with 11 bases separating them. This chain's CDR3 is CASSFVREVNTEAFF. The DNA for the CDR3 is TGTGCCAGCAGCTTTGTTAGGGAGGTGAACACTGAAGCTTTCTTT. The full variable domain, its missing parts supplied by reference TRBV5-6 and TRBJ1-1, is DAGVTQSPTHLIKTRGQQVTLRCSPKSGHDTVSWYQQALGQGPQFIFQYYEEEERQRGNFPDRFSGHQFPNYSSELNVNALLLGDSALYLCASSFVREVNTEAFFGQGTRLTVV.

The chain employs TRBV10-1 and TRBJ2-7; 10 positions match TRBD2. Germline-derived CDR1 and CDR2 are WNHNN and SYGVQD (reference sequence). V was pared by 5 bases and J by 7 bases, with 11 bases of the junction left unmatched. The CDR3 has 15 amino acids. The CDR3 DNA reads TGCGCCAGCAGTAAGACTAGCGGGCCTCTCAGAGAGCAGTACTTC. It specifies CASSKTSGPLREQYF.

As regards this clonotype: At one end, the junction sequence differs from germline, possibly due to a read error. The genes are TRBV7-7 and TRBJ1-1; D perhaps matches TRBD1 (5 bases). CDR1 is SSHAT and CDR2 is FNYEAQ in the germline V gene (reference sequence). The CDR3 covers 16 residues. Here the CDR3 DNA reads TGTGCTAGCAGCTTACTCCAGTGGGGGATGAACACTGAAGCTTTCTTT. It encodes CASSLLQWGMNTEAFF.

This clonotype was counted between two and nine times. The chain couples TRBV3-1 to TRBJ2-2, with D possibly matching TRBD1 (6 bases). CDR3 size: 16 residues. The V end was cut by 4 bases, the J end by 2 bases, with 14 bases between. Germline CDR1 and CDR2: LGHDT and YNNKEL (reference sequence). CDR3 loop: CASSLYQGLNTGELFF. Here the CDR3 DNA reads TGTGCCAGCAGCCTATATCAGGGGCTCAACACCGGGGAGCTGTTTTTT.

This clonotype occurred a few times. J is TRBJ2-7 and V is TRBV20-1; the D gene is possibly TRBD2 (5 bases). Germline V gene lookup returns CDR1 DFQATT and CDR2 SNEGSKA (reference sequence). The CDR3 has 14 amino acids. Trimming pared 4 bases from V and 4 bases from J, leaving 17 bases between. CDR3 nucleotide sequence: TGCAGTGCTAATAGCGCATTAAGGGAGTACGAGCAGTACTTC. Amino acid sequence: CSANSALREYEQYF.

The chain employs TRBV20-1 and TRBJ2-7; unclear D gene. V was shortened by 3 bases and J by 0 bases, with 9 bases between the two germline ends. CDR1 DFQATT and CDR2 SNEGSKA come from the germline V gene (reference sequence). This CDR3 comprises 13 residues. The CDR3 spells CSARVADSYEQYV. The CDR3 nucleotides are TGCAGTGCTAGGGTCGCGGACTCCTACGAGCAGTACGTC.

This clonotype was found a few times. V gene TRBV5-5 combines with J gene TRBJ2-1; either TRBD1 or TRBD2 may supply D (5 bases each). This CDR3 has 15 amino acids. Trimming took off 3 bases at V and 2 bases at J, with 12 bases between the two ends. CDR1 and CDR2 from the germline V gene are SGHKS and YYEKEE (reference sequence). CDR3 sequence: CASSSGTQAYNEQFF. The CDR3 nucleotides are TGTGCCAGCAGCTCAGGGACCCAGGCCTACAATGAGCAGTTCTTC.

The chain links TRBV5-1 to TRBJ2-1; 8 bases line up with TRBD2. V shed 0 bases and J 2 bases; nucleotides not matched to a gene: 4. Germline assignment: CDR1 SGHRS and CDR2 YFSETQ. This CDR3 contains 16 residues. This CDR3 reads CASSLARSGTYNEQFF. The CDR3 nucleotides read TGCGCCAGCAGCTTGGCCCGTAGCGGGACCTACAATGAGCAGTTCTTC.

This rearrangement joins TRBV7-3 to TRBJ1-1; D is undetermined. V gave up 2 bases and J gave up 3 bases, with 7 bases separating them. From germline, CDR1 is SGHTA and CDR2 FQGTGA. There are 13 residues in the CDR3. This CDR3 is CASSLVLDTEAFF. CDR3 bases: TGTGCCAGCAGCTTAGTCTTGGACACTGAAGCTTTCTTT.

This clonotype turned up a few times. The chain joins TRBV5-1 to TRBJ1-2; D may be TRBD1 (6 bases). The CDR3 sequence is 16 residues long. CDR1 is SGHRS, CDR2 YFSETQ, per germline. Trimming cost V 5 bases and J 4 bases, with 21 bases left between them. The CDR3 region is CASRFLPQGSSYGYTF. DNA of the CDR3: TGCGCCAGCAGATTTCTTCCACAGGGCTCGAGCTATGGCTACACCTTC.

DNA of the CDR3: TGCGCCAGCAGCTTGGCCTGGGAGGAGCAGTTCTTC. Translated, it gives CASSLAWEEQFF. This sequence joins TRBV5-1 and TRBJ2-1; perhaps TRBD2 as D (5 bases). Germline lookup yields CDR1 SGHRS and CDR2 YFSETQ. The length of the CDR3 is 12 residues. The ends were cut back, 0 bases at V and 10 bases at J, with 8 bases in the middle.

This clonotype came up a few times. The chain uses TRBV14 and TRBJ1-2, with D hard to call. V shed 0 bases and J shed 8 bases, with 7 bases lying between them. CDR1 and CDR2 from the germline V gene are SGHDN and FVKESK. The CDR3 contains 12 residues. The CDR3 sequence: CASSQDRLGYTF. CDR3 bases: TGTGCCAGCAGCCAAGATCGATTAGGCTACACCTTC.

The V call is TRBV12-3 or TRBV12-4, the J call TRBJ1-1; tentatively, D is TRBD1 (6 bases). This CDR3 contains 13 residues. The V gene lost 8 bases and the J gene lost 0 bases, with 10 bases spanning the gap. Written as DNA, the CDR3 is TGTGCCAGCCGGACAGACATGAACACTGAAGCTTTCTTT. This gives the protein CASRTDMNTEAFF.

The chain employs TRBV9 and TRBJ2-3; D assignment may be TRBD1 or TRBD2 (5 bases each). Trimming removed 4 bases from V and 2 bases from J, with 14 bases in between. The CDR3 loop spans 15 amino acids. CDR1 SGDLS and CDR2 YYNGEE come from the germline V gene. CDR3 amino acids: CASSLGTQVTDTQYF. The CDR3 DNA follows: TGTGCCAGCAGCCTCGGGACGCAAGTCACAGATACGCAGTATTTT.

This clonotype has only a few counts. The V call is TRBV5-1, the J call TRBJ2-7, with D perhaps TRBD1 or TRBD2 (5 bases each). CDR1 is SGHRS and CDR2 is YFSETQ in the germline V gene. The CDR3 is 14 residues long. The V and J ends lost 5 bases and 1 base respectively, with 13 bases between them. The CDR3 DNA reads as TGCGCCAGCAGGTTCCGGGACGGATCCTACGAGCAGTACGTC. Translating gives CASRFRDGSYEQYV.

This chain connects TRBV7-8 to TRBJ2-1; D gene ambiguous. The CDR3 extends over 10 amino acids. Between the trimmed V and J ends, which lost 5 bases and 10 bases, there was a span of 6 bases. From germline, CDR1 is SGHVS and CDR2 FQNEAQ. The CDR3 DNA reads as TGTGCCAGCAGCCCCGAGGAGCAGTTCTTC. This translates into CASSPEEQFF. The full variable domain, completed using reference TRBV7-8 and TRBJ2-1, is GAGVSQSPRYKVAKRGQDVALRCDPISGHVSLFWYQQALGQGPEFLTYFQNEAQLDKSGLPSDRFFAERPEGSVSTLKIQRTQQEDSAVYLCASSPEEQFFGPGTRLTVL.

The sample holds a few counts of this clonotype. The J gene is TRBJ1-2, the V gene TRBV7-2; D ambiguous. Looked up from germline, CDR1 is SGHTA and CDR2 is FQGNSA. Between the trimmed V and J ends, which lost 0 bases and 8 bases, there was a span of 16 bases. CDR3 length equals 15 residues. The DNA of the CDR3 is TGTGCCAGCAGCTTAGCGCGTGGATCCTCATGGGGCTACACCTTC. Translation gives CASSLARGSSWGYTF.

This clonotype was counted a few times. The gene calls are TRBV20-1 and TRBJ1-1; 8 bases line up with TRBD1. The V gene end was trimmed by 6 bases and the J gene end by 1 base; junction bases not matched to a gene: 10. CDR1 is DFQATT and CDR2 is SNEGSKA in the germline V gene (reference sequence). The CDR3 is made up of 15 amino acids. The CDR3 is CSARTGWRRNTEAFF. In DNA form, the CDR3 reads TGCAGTGCCAGGACAGGGTGGAGGAGGAACACTGAAGCTTTCTTT.